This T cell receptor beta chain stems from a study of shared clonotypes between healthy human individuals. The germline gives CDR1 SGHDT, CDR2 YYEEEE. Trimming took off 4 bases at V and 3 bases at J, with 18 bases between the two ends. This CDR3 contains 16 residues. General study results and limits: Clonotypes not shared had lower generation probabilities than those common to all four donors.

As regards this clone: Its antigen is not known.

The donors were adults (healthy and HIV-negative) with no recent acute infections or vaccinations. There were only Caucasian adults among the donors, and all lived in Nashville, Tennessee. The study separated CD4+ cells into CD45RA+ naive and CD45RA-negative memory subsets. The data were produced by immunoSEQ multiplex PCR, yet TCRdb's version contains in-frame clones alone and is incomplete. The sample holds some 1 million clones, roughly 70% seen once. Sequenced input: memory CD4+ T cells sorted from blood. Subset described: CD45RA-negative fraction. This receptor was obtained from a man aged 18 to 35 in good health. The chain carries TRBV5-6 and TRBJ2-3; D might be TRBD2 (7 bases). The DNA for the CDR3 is TGTGCCAGCAGCCGAGATACGGGGGGCGGGACAGATACGCAGTATTTT. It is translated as CASSRDTGGGTDTQYF.